What follows are 32 T cell receptor beta chains derived from one specimen sequenced in a study of blood T cell repertoires in COVID-19 (dated by TCRdb to about 2020). Library method: the immunoSEQ multiplex PCR assay. TCRdb provides this immuneACCESS table in a form limited to in-frame rearrangements. Some clones are lacking; in checked studies, under half of them reflect an unresolved V gene, and why the rest are absent is not known. For this sample the table gives roughly 140,000 clones, of which roughly 82% were detected only once. The top ten constitute roughly 7.9% of the sample. Sequences were obtained from peripheral blood. The receptors derive from a woman between 45 and 65 years old in a cohort sampled during active or convalescent COVID-19.

The CDR3 nucleotides are TGTGCCAGTAGTAGCGGGGGGACAACAGATACGCAGTATTTT. Protein: CASSSGGTTDTQYF. This sequence joins TRBV19 and TRBJ2-3; 8 bases line up with TRBD2. The CDR3 spans 14 residues. Germline V gene sequence: CDR1 LNHDA, CDR2 SQIVND (reference sequence). Trimming cost V 4 bases and J 3 bases; bases outside gene matches: 3.

This clone was seen a single time. The rearrangement uses TRBV6-2 or TRBV6-3 and TRBJ1-4; possibly TRBD1 for D (5 bases). CDR3 length: 15 residues. Per the germline V gene, CDR1 is MNHEY and CDR2 is SVGEGT. V was clipped by 6 bases and J by 5 bases, with 16 bases between them. The CDR3: CASSPPGGANEKLFF. The CDR3 DNA reads as TGTGCCAGCAGCCCCCCGGGTGGGGCAAATGAAAAACTGTTTTTT.

V is TRBV4-3 and J is TRBJ2-1; the D is unclear. The CDR3 sequence is 17 residues long. Between the trimmed V and J ends, which lost 1 base and 2 bases, there was a span of 15 bases. Germline CDR1 and CDR2: LGHNA and YSLEER. The CDR3 coding sequence is TGCGCCAGCAGCCAAGCCCTGACGCAGGTAGCCTACAATGAGCAGTTCTTC. Translation gives CASSQALTQVAYNEQFF.

The chain couples TRBV7-9 to TRBJ2-2; D gene ambiguous. The germline CDR1 and CDR2 sequences are SEHNR and FQNEAQ (reference sequence). There are 13 residues in the CDR3. Trimming took off 4 bases at V and 4 bases at J, with 7 bases between the two ends. The CDR3 sequence: CASSSGSTGELFF. The CDR3 DNA sequence: TGTGCCAGCAGCTCCGGTTCCACCGGGGAGCTGTTTTTT.

This clone was counted many times. This chain connects TRBV5-1 to TRBJ2-1, with TRBD1 matching over 9 bases. Unmatched junction bases numbered 5, after V lost 4 bases and J lost 3 bases. From germline, CDR1 is SGHRS and CDR2 YFSETQ. There are 15 residues in the CDR3. The CDR3 loop is CASSVAGQGYNEQFF. The CDR3 DNA is TGCGCCAGCAGCGTCGCGGGACAGGGCTACAATGAGCAGTTCTTC.

The chain has TRBV19 and TRBJ2-1, with 8 bases that match TRBD2. Trimming removed 5 bases from V and 12 bases from J; junction bases left unmatched: 3. The CDR3 sequence is 11 residues long. Germline CDR1 and CDR2: LNHDA and SQIVND (reference sequence). CDR3 in DNA: TGTGCCAGTAGTGATCGGGGGGGGCAGTTCTTC. This gives the protein CASSDRGGQFF.

The chain uses TRBV4-1 and TRBJ1-1; TRBD1 aligns across 10 bases. CDR1 and CDR2 from the germline V gene are MGHRA and YSYEKL. Trimming took 4 bases from V and 1 from J; bases not matched to a gene: 3. CDR3 length: 15 amino acids. CDR3 loop: CASSPGTGENTEAFF. The CDR3 nucleotides are TGCGCCAGCAGCCCCGGGACAGGGGAGAACACTGAAGCTTTCTTT.

This clone showed up just a few times. The chain couples TRBV7-8 to TRBJ2-7; TRBD1 aligns across 9 bases. Germline V gene sequence: CDR1 SGHVS, CDR2 FQNEAQ. V dropped 4 bases and J dropped 6; count of bases not matched to a gene: 4. The CDR3 has 13 amino acids. The CDR3 region has the DNA TGTGCCAGCAGCTCCCCGGACAGGGGCGAGCAGTACTTC. It specifies CASSSPDRGEQYF.

This clone was observed at least ten times. This sequence joins TRBV6-1 and TRBJ2-1; TRBD2 might be the D (5 bases). Germline V CDR1 and CDR2: MNHNS, SASEGT. This CDR3 contains 15 residues. V lost 1 base and J 0 bases, leaving 7 bases between the germline ends. The CDR3 coding sequence is TGTGCCAGCAGTGAAGTTGCGGGCTCCTACAATGAGCAGTTCTTC. This codes for CASSEVAGSYNEQFF.

The chain is built from TRBV5-1 and TRBJ2-7; 9 nucleotides match TRBD1. From germline, CDR1 is SGHRS and CDR2 YFSETQ. The CDR3 has 14 residues. V was clipped by 0 bases and J by 3 bases; unmatched bases: 1. The CDR3 DNA is TGCGCCAGCAGCTTGGGACAGGGGGGCTACGAGCAGTACTTC. Its protein is CASSLGQGGYEQYF.

This rearrangement joins TRBV11-2 to TRBJ1-1, with 10 positions matching TRBD1. The CDR3 is 14 residues long. Trimming removed 5 bases from V and 11 bases from J; junction bases left unmatched: 11. The V gene's germline CDR1 is SGHAT and CDR2 FQNNGV. The CDR3 region has the DNA TGTGCCAGCAGCCGAGATGGGACAGGGGTTTTTGCTTTCTTT. This codes for CASSRDGTGVFAFF.

This chain uses TRBV6-2 or TRBV6-3 with TRBJ1-5, with a possible D match to TRBD1 (6 bases). V lost 5 bases, J lost 0 bases, and 20 bases lay in between. CDR3 length equals 18 residues. Germline lookup yields CDR1 MNHEY and CDR2 SVGEGT. CDR3: CASSPPQGPVGSNQPQHF. In nucleotides, the CDR3 is TGTGCCAGCAGTCCCCCACAGGGCCCAGTGGGTAGCAATCAGCCCCAGCATTTT.

In its sample, this clone was seen a few times. The chain joins TRBV11-2 to TRBJ2-5; 12 nucleotides agree with TRBD1. Trimming took 5 bases from V and 13 from J; bases not matched to a gene: 5. The CDR3 runs to 12 residues. Germline CDR1 and CDR2: SGHAT and FQNNGV. CDR3 amino acids: CASSGDRGRLYF. The CDR3 DNA follows: TGTGCCAGCAGCGGGGACAGGGGGCGATTGTACTTC.

The chain carries TRBV5-5 and TRBJ1-3, with D hard to call. The CDR3 covers 14 residues. Per the germline V gene, CDR1 is SGHKS and CDR2 is YYEKEE (reference sequence). The germline V and J ends were trimmed by 5 bases and 4 bases, with 13 bases remaining between them. The CDR3 DNA is TGTGCCAGCAGTTCTACGGGTTCCGGAAACACCATATATTTT. This encodes CASSSTGSGNTIYF.

CDR3 region: CASSLGLAGGNTGELFF. The DNA of the CDR3 is TGTGCCAGCAGCTTGGGGCTAGCGGGGGGTAACACCGGGGAGCTGTTTTTT. The chain combines TRBV7-8 with TRBJ2-2, with 11 bases fitting TRBD2. The CDR3 consists of 17 residues. Germline CDR1 reads SGHVS; CDR2 reads FQNEAQ. V shed 3 bases and J 2 bases; nucleotides not matched to a gene: 5.

J is TRBJ1-1 and V is TRBV2; D call uncertain. CDR3 length: 10 amino acids. Looked up from germline, CDR1 is SNHLY and CDR2 is FYNNEI. The germline V and J ends were trimmed by 3 bases and 7 bases, with 3 bases remaining between them. Written as DNA, the CDR3 is TGTGCCAGCAGTGACAGTGAAGCTTTCTTT. It yields the protein CASSDSEAFF.

This chain joins TRBV13 and TRBJ2-7; maybe TRBD1 (5 bases). The germline CDR1 and CDR2 sequences are PRHDT and FYEKMQ (reference sequence). V lost 5 bases, J lost 2 bases, and 13 bases lay in between. The CDR3 has 14 residues. CDR3 amino acids: CASSVLRDAYEQYF. The CDR3 DNA reads TGTGCCAGCAGCGTTCTCAGGGATGCCTACGAGCAGTACTTC.

This clone appeared once. This rearrangement joins TRBV5-1 to TRBJ1-1; 7 nucleotides line up with TRBD1. There are 14 residues in the CDR3. The J segment lost 3 bases and the V segment lost 0 bases, leaving 2 bases of the junction unmatched. Germline V gives CDR1 SGHRS, CDR2 YFSETQ. CDR3 amino acids: CASSLARGDTEAFF. CDR3 bases: TGCGCCAGCAGCTTGGCCAGGGGGGACACTGAAGCTTTCTTT.

J is TRBJ2-7 and V is TRBV29-1; 8 nucleotides align to TRBD2. With 5 bases clipped from V and 1 base from J, the junction kept 10 bases outside the gene matches. CDR3 length: 15 amino acids. Germline values: CDR1 SQVTM, CDR2 ANQGSEA. The CDR3 loop is CSVRGRGGTSYEQYF. DNA of the CDR3: TGCAGCGTTCGCGGACGGGGGGGAACTTCCTACGAGCAGTACTTC.

Worth noting for this clone: The sample holds other DNA sequences that translate to the same CDR3. The rearrangement uses TRBV6-5 and TRBJ1-3; no clear D. The CDR3 loop spans 16 amino acids. Trimming pared 0 bases from V and 0 bases from J, leaving 9 bases between. Per the germline V gene, CDR1 is MNHEY and CDR2 is SVGAGI. The CDR3 sequence: CASSYSISGSGNTIYF. CDR3 in DNA: TGTGCCAGCAGTTACTCAATATCGGGCTCTGGAAACACCATATATTTT.

This clone has more than one count but fewer than ten. The CDR3 DNA sequence: TGTGCCAGCAGCTTGGCCCCAGGGCGGGGTGAAAAACTGTTTTTT. Its translation is CASSLAPGRGEKLFF. This chain joins TRBV5-4 and TRBJ1-4, with a possible D match to TRBD1 (5 bases). V gave up 0 bases and J gave up 7 bases, with 13 bases separating them. Germline loops: CDR1 SGHNT, CDR2 YYREEE (reference sequence). The CDR3 spans 15 residues. The whole variable domain, filled in from reference TRBV5-4 and TRBJ1-4, reads ETGVTQSPTHLIKTRGQQVTLRCSSQSGHNTVSWYQQALGQGPQFIFQYYREEENGRGNFPPRFSGLQFPNYSSELNVNALELDDSALYLCASSLAPGRGEKLFFGSGTQLSVL.

The chain couples TRBV5-6 to TRBJ2-5, with 13 bases identical to TRBD2. V lost 3 bases and J lost 5; bases outside the gene matches: 10. CDR1 is SGHDT, CDR2 YYEEEE, per germline. This CDR3 is 17 amino acids long. CDR3 in DNA: TGTGCCAGCAGCTACACTAGCGGGGGGGCATTTTGGGAGACCCAGTACTTC. Translated: CASSYTSGGAFWETQYF. Looking up the rest from reference TRBV5-6 and TRBJ2-5 gives the full variable domain: DAGVTQSPTHLIKTRGQQVTLRCSPKSGHDTVSWYQQALGQGPQFIFQYYEEEERQRGNFPDRFSGHQFPNYSSELNVNALLLGDSALYLCASSYTSGGAFWETQYFGPGTRLLVL.

This rearrangement joins TRBV2 to TRBJ1-1, with 10 bases that match TRBD1. This CDR3 contains 12 residues. V lost 7 bases and J lost 12; bases outside the gene matches: 8. Germline V gene lookup returns CDR1 SNHLY and CDR2 FYNNEI. CDR3 sequence (DNA): TGTGCCAGCAACCGACAGGGGGCTGAGTCTTTCTTT. Translated: CASNRQGAESFF.

Written as DNA, the CDR3 is TGTGCCAGCAGCTTATACGGGATTGACAATGAGCAGTTCTTC. Encoded protein: CASSLYGIDNEQFF. The chain is built from TRBV7-2 and TRBJ2-1, with D possibly being TRBD2 (5 bases). Looked up from germline, CDR1 is SGHTA and CDR2 is FQGNSA. Trimming removed 2 bases from V and 5 bases from J, with 10 bases in between. This CDR3 region has 14 residues.

The V and J genes are TRBV11-2 and TRBJ2-2, with a possible D match to TRBD2 (6 bases). V lost 0 bases, J lost 4 bases, and 15 bases lay in between. Germline loops: CDR1 SGHAT, CDR2 FQNNGV. The CDR3 contains 17 residues. CDR3 coding DNA: TGTGCCAGCAGCTTAGAATCATCTAGGCGGGGCACCGGGGAGCTGTTTTTT. This gives the protein CASSLESSRRGTGELFF.

The rearrangement uses TRBV30 and TRBJ1-2; 7 bases agree with TRBD1. The CDR3 is 13 residues long. From germline, CDR1 is GTSNPN and CDR2 SVGIG (reference sequence). J gave up 4 bases and V 5 bases, and 7 bases lay outside the gene matches. The chain's CDR3 is CAWEADRAYGYTF. CDR3 nucleotides: TGTGCCTGGGAGGCCGACAGGGCCTATGGCTACACCTTC. The full variable domain, in which reference TRBV30 and TRBJ1-2 provide the parts outside the CDR3, is SQTIHQWPATLVQPVGSPLSLECTVEGTSNPNLYWYRQAAGRGLQLLFYSVGIGQISSEVPQNLSASRPQDRQFILSSKKLLLSDSGFYLCAWEADRAYGYTFGSGTRLTVV.

This chain links TRBV6-2 or TRBV6-3 with TRBJ2-7; 8 bases agree with TRBD1. This CDR3 contains 13 residues. Trimming at V came to 6 bases and at J to 4 bases, leaving 5 bases not matched to a gene. Germline lookup yields CDR1 MNHEY and CDR2 SVGEGT. In nucleotides, the CDR3 is TGTGCCAGCAGCCTGGACAGGGAGTACGAGCAGTACTTC. Its translation: CASSLDREYEQYF.

The chain links TRBV2 to TRBJ1-5, with a possible D match to TRBD1 (5 bases). Per the germline V gene, CDR1 is SNHLY and CDR2 is FYNNEI. This CDR3 contains 14 residues. V was trimmed by 5 bases and J by 2 bases, leaving 10 bases between them. CDR3: CASSRGHGNQPQHF. The CDR3, as DNA: TGTGCCAGCAGTAGGGGTCATGGCAATCAGCCCCAGCATTTT.

This chain connects TRBV19 to TRBJ2-1; TRBD1 matches 10 bases. This CDR3 is 17 amino acids long. With 3 bases clipped from V and 1 base from J, the junction kept 6 bases outside the gene matches. Germline CDR1 and CDR2: LNHDA and SQIVND (reference sequence). CDR3 sequence (DNA): TGTGCCAGTAGTATTCTCCCGGGACAGGGGTCCTACAATGAGCAGTTCTTC. It codes for CASSILPGQGSYNEQFF.

The chain recombines TRBV10-2 with TRBJ1-2, with 7 bases matching TRBD1. The CDR3 has 13 residues. The V gene's germline CDR1 is WSHSY and CDR2 SAAADI. The V and J ends lost 6 bases and 4 bases, in that order; junction bases with no gene match: 5. CDR3 bases: TGCGCCAGCAGCTCCCAGGGGGTCTATGGCTACACCTTC. It specifies CASSSQGVYGYTF.

About this clone itself: The identical CDR3 is also encoded by other nucleotide sequences in the sample. The chain employs TRBV19 and TRBJ1-1, with 9 bases matching TRBD1. CDR3 length: 12 amino acids. J was trimmed by 5 bases and V by 9 bases; bases with no gene match: 4. CDR1 and CDR2 (germline): LNHDA, SQIVND (reference sequence). CDR3 in DNA: TGTGCCAGCCAACAGGGGGCGACTGAAGCTTTCTTT. It translates to CASQQGATEAFF. The whole variable domain, filled in from reference TRBV19 and TRBJ1-1, reads DGGITQSPKYLFRKEGQNVTLSCEQNLNHDAMYWYRQDPGQGLRLIYYSQIVNDFQKGDIAEGYSVSREKKESFPLTVTSAQKNPTAFYLCASQQGATEAFFGQGTRLTVV.

The CDR3 bases are TGTGCCAGCTCACCCCGACTAGCGGGGCCCACAGATACGCAGTATTTT. Amino acid sequence: CASSPRLAGPTDTQYF. V and J are TRBV18 and TRBJ2-3, with 11 positions matching TRBD2. There are 16 residues in the CDR3. Germline trimming cut 3 bases from V and 2 bases from J; bases unmatched to any gene: 4. CDR1 KGHSH and CDR2 LQKENI come from the germline V gene.